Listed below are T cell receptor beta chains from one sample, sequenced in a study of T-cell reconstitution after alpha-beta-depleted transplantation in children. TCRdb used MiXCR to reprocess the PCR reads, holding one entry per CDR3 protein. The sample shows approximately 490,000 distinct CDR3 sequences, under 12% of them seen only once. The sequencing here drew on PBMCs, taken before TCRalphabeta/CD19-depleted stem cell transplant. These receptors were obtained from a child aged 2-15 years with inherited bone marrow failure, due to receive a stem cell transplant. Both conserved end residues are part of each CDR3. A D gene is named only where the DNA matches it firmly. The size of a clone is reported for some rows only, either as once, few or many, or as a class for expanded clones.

CATSGSLRTAFQETQYF | TGTGCCACCAGCGGCTCCCTGAGGACGGCCTTCCAAGAGACCCAGTACTTC | TRBJ2-5 | many | TRBV15 | .
CSAREGVREIFF | TGCAGTGCTAGGGAGGGGGTTCGGGAAATTTTCTTC | TRBJ2-1 | many | TRBV20-1 | .
CASSQWGRSASLMGNEQFF | TGTGCCAGCAGCCAATGGGGGCGTAGCGCGTCGCTGATGGGCAATGAGCAGTTCTTC | TRBJ2-1 | few | TRBV3-1 | .
CASTLGEIIAERDEQFF | TGTGCCAGCACTCTCGGTGAAATCATAGCGGAGCGGGATGAGCAGTTCTTC | TRBJ2-1 | many | TRBV12-3/TRBV12-4 | .
CATGLTGELFF | TGTGCCACCGGTCTCACCGGGGAGCTGTTTTTT | TRBJ2-2 | . | TRBV5-4 | .
CSARPGLAGDEQYF | TGCAGTGCTCGACCGGGACTAGCGGGAGACGAGCAGTACTTC | TRBJ2-7 | many | TRBV20-1 | TRBD2
CASSYSMGGPYGYTF | TGTGCCAGCAGTTACTCGATGGGGGGCCCCTATGGCTACACCTTC | TRBJ1-2 | many | TRBV6-5 | .
CSAIDPPSGHSYEQYF | TGCAGTGCTATAGACCCCCCTAGCGGACACTCCTACGAGCAGTACTTC | TRBJ2-7 | many | TRBV20-1 | TRBD2
CASSSRGVQYF | TGTGCCAGCAGTTCCCGGGGCGTGCAGTATTTT | TRBJ2-3 | . | TRBV12-3/TRBV12-4 | .
CASSSASWLAAYNEQFF | TGTGCCAGCAGCTCGGCCTCGTGGCTAGCGGCCTACAATGAGCAGTTCTTC | TRBJ2-1 | many | TRBV5-5 | TRBD2
CRAERRAGGETQYF | TGCAGGGCGGAAAGACGGGCGGGGGGAGAGACCCAGTACTTC | TRBJ2-5 | many | TRBV20-1 | TRBD2
CASSLSRASGPYEQYF | TGTGCCAGCAGTTTATCACGGGCTAGCGGCCCCTACGAGCAGTACTTC | TRBJ2-7 | few | TRBV27 | TRBD2
CASQINGLRGRYNEQFF | TGTGCCAGCCAGATAAACGGGCTAAGGGGGAGGTACAATGAGCAGTTCTTC | TRBJ2-1 | many | TRBV6-4 | .
CASSADYSTQYF | TGTGCCAGCAGCGCGGACTATTCGACCCAGTACTTC | TRBJ2-5 | many | TRBV9 | .
CSARDPLQETQYF | TGCAGTGCTAGAGATCCCTTACAAGAGACCCAGTACTTC | TRBJ2-5 | many | TRBV20-1 | .
CAIGEPGQGSSYEQYF | TGTGCCATCGGGGAACCGGGACAGGGTAGCTCCTACGAGCAGTACTTC | TRBJ2-7 | many | TRBV10-3 | TRBD1
CASSLEFSMNTEAFF | TGTGCCAGCAGCTTAGAGTTCAGCATGAACACTGAAGCTTTCTTT | TRBJ1-1 | many | TRBV7-9 | .
CASSLGPPPNEKLFF | TGTGCCAGCAGCTTAGGCCCCCCGCCTAATGAAAAACTGTTTTTT | TRBJ1-4 | many | TRBV7-9 | .
CASSEYSYEQYF | TGTGCCAGCAGCGAATACTCCTACGAGCAGTACTTC | TRBJ2-7 | . | TRBV5-5 | .
CASSYYETGGETQYF | TGTGCCAGCAGTTACTACGAGACAGGGGGTGAGACCCAGTACTTC | TRBJ2-5 | few | TRBV6-5 | TRBD1
CASSVSLTRFTYEQYF | TGTGCCAGCAGCGTAAGCCTGACAAGGTTTACCTACGAGCAGTACTTC | TRBJ2-7 | many | TRBV28 | .